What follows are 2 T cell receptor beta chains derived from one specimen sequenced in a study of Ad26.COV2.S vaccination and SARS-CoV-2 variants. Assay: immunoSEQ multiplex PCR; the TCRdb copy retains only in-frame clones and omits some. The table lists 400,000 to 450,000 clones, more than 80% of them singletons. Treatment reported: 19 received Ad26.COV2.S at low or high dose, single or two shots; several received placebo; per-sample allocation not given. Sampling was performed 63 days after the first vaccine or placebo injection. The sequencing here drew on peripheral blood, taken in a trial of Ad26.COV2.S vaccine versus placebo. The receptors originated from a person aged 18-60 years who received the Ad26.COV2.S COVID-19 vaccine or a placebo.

CDR3 region: CASSPDRGLDEQYF. Written as DNA, the CDR3 is TGTGCCAGCAGCCCGGACAGGGGGCTGGACGAGCAGTACTTC. V is TRBV19 and J is TRBJ2-7; TRBD1 matches 11 bases. Germline V gives CDR1 LNHDA, CDR2 SQIVND (reference sequence). Unmatched junction bases numbered 9, after V lost 9 bases and J lost 5 bases. This CDR3 contains 14 residues.

This CDR3 reads CSSRTLTGELFF. CDR3 in DNA: TGCAGCTCCCGGACCTTGACCGGGGAGCTGTTTTTT. The J gene is TRBJ2-2, the V gene TRBV29-1; D call uncertain. V shed 8 bases and J shed 5 bases, with 12 bases lying between them. Germline loops: CDR1 SQVTM, CDR2 ANQGSEA. The CDR3 contains 12 residues.